The TCR beta chain under discussion was sequenced for a study of blood T cell repertoires in COVID-19. Overall study: The United States, Italy and Spain provided the acute and convalescent COVID-19 samples.

CDR1 is SGHTA and CDR2 is FQGNSA in the germline V gene. The junction had 3 bases not matched to a gene; V was cut back by 1 base and J by 10 bases. The CDR3 contains 12 residues. Profiling relied on immunoSEQ multiplex PCR, and the TCRdb table lists in-frame clones only, not all of them. The sample consists of about 120,000 clones, over 75% of them appearing once. The receptor's source is a man between 65 and 80 years old with active or convalescent COVID-19. The chain employs TRBV7-2 and TRBJ2-7; TRBD1 agrees at 8 bases. Material: peripheral blood. The CDR3 coding sequence is TGTGCCAGCAGCTTAGGCAGGGGGCCTCAGTACTTC. It yields the protein CASSLGRGPQYF.